The TCR beta chain described here comes from a study of early T cells in non-severe SARS-CoV-2 infection. Across the whole study: Bulk RNA isolated from unsorted whole blood underwent sequencing; chains were not paired.

The sample holds a few counts of this clonotype. Germline loops: CDR1 SGHNT, CDR2 YYREEE (reference sequence). V dropped 0 bases and J dropped 4; count of bases not matched to a gene: 12. The CDR3 covers 17 residues. MiXCR, applied by TCRdb to the 5' RACE reads, yields one record per CDR3 protein. The table lists tens of thousands of distinct CDR3 sequences, less than 6.5% of them singletons, with over 30% in the top ten. This TCR was sampled from an adult who was a healthcare worker with PCR-confirmed SARS-CoV-2 infection or an uninfected control (not recorded which). The chain links TRBV5-4 to TRBJ1-2; 7 positions match TRBD1. Specimen: whole blood, collected at baseline. CDR3 coding DNA: TGTGCCAGCAGCTTGGGGGGGACAGTTGATCTAGGCTATGGCTACACCTTC. It translates to CASSLGGTVDLGYGYTF.